This TCR beta chain stems from a study of PD-L1 blockade in urothelial cancer. Study in general: Males with bladder-origin urothelial cancer made up about 90% of the roughly 30 patients. Per blood sample, T cells had a median of roughly 150,000. Analysis of the blood was performed 3 weeks (second dose) and 6 weeks after treatment start.

Sample time point: pretreatment peripheral blood. Sequencing used immunoSEQ multiplex PCR; TCRdb keeps in-frame clones, though not all of them. The sample has around 68,000 clones, roughly 77% seen once; the top ten hold 1.5% to 2%. CDR1 and CDR2 from the germline V gene are SGHRS and YFSETQ. The CDR3 is 14 residues long. The ends were cut back, 5 bases at V and 3 bases at J, with 15 bases in the middle. The sample was PBMCs, taken around atezolizumab (anti-PD-L1) treatment. The chain uses TRBV5-1 and TRBJ2-7, with a weak D call TRBD2 (5 bases). The clonotype was recovered from a man in his 70s with urothelial cancer. The CDR3 nucleotides read TGCGCCAGCAGGAGGGAACCCCAAAACTACGAGCAGTACTTC. This sequence encodes CASRREPQNYEQYF.